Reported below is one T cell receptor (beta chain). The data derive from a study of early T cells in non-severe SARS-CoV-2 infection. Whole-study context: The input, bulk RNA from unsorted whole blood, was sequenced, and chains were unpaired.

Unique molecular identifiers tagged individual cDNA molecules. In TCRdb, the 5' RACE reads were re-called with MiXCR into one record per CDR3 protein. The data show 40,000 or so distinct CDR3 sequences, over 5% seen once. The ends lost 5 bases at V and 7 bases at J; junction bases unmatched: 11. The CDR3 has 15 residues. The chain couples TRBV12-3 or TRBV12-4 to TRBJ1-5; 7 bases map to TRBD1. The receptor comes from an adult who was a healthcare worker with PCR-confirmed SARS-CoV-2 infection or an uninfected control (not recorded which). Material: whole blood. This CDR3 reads CASSPPYRGGQPQHF. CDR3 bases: TGTGCCAGCAGTCCTCCCTACAGGGGAGGACAGCCCCAGCATTTT.